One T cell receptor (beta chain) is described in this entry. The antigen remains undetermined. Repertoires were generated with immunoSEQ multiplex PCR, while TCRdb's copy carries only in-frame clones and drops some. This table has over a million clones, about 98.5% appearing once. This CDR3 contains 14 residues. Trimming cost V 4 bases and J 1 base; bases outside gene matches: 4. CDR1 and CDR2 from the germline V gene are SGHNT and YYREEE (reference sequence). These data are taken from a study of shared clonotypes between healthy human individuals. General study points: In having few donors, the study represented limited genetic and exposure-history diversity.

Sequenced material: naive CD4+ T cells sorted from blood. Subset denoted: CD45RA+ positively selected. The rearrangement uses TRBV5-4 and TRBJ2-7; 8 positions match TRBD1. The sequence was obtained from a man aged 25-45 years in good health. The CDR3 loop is CASSRTGSSYEQYF. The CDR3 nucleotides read TGTGCCAGCAGCAGGACAGGGTCTTCCTACGAGCAGTACTTC.